This T cell receptor beta chain was found in a study of blood T cells in healthy people across ages. Isolation per sample recovered at least 6 million PBMCs. CDR3 length: 14 residues. The V end was cut by 0 bases, the J end by 2 bases, with 8 bases between. Germline loops: CDR1 SGHRS, CDR2 YFSETQ. With a J-beta primer mix and a sample-barcoded 5' primer, a second PCR ran roughly 7 to 11 cycles. Every cDNA molecule carried a tag from a template-switch adaptor bearing 12 random nucleotides. TCRdb re-called the 5' RACE reads through MiXCR, storing one row per CDR3 protein. Of 730,000 or so distinct CDR3 sequences in the sample, around 38% were seen once.

Sequencing used blood. The V and J genes are TRBV5-1 and TRBJ1-2; D uncertain. This TCR was recovered from an older man in good health. The DNA for the CDR3 is TGCGCCAGCAGCTTGGTAGCTGAGAACTATGGCTACACCTTC. Translating gives CASSLVAENYGYTF.